The rows below give T cell receptor beta chains drawn from one sample of a study of beta chain features in type 1 diabetes. TCRdb's copy holds only in-frame clones and misses some; the assay was immunoSEQ multiplex PCR. The sample includes 300,000 to 350,000 clones, about 13% of them seen just once. Material: naive CD4+ T cells from blood. These TCRs come from a woman under 30 with type 1 diabetes. CDR3s include the opening cysteine and the closing phenylalanine or tryptophan. Fields, in order: J gene, V gene, clone size, D gene, CDR3 protein, CDR3 DNA. The D gene is left open where the match is weak. Clone size, where shown, is once, few, many, or a class for clones that have expanded.

TRBJ1-1,TRBV19,few,TRBD1,CASIPSGQGAVAFF,TGTGCCAGTATTCCTTCCGGACAGGGGGCGGTAGCTTTCTTT
TRBJ1-1,TRBV2,few,-,CASSLGAWAEAFF,TGTGCCAGCTCACTGGGGGCCTGGGCTGAAGCTTTCTTT
TRBJ2-5,TRBV28,-,-,CASSTTWTVQETQYF,TGTGCCAGCTCAACCACGTGGACAGTCCAAGAGACCCAGTACTTC
TRBJ1-5,TRBV11-3,-,TRBD1,CASSPTGSEQPQHF,TGTGCCAGCAGCCCGACAGGGTCAGAACAGCCCCAGCATTTT
TRBJ2-7,TRBV15,few,TRBD2,CATSRVQLAGGRQYF,TGTGCCACCAGCAGAGTCCAACTAGCGGGAGGACGGCAGTACTTC
TRBJ1-2,TRBV28,few,-,CASSLGWTAGANYGYTF,TGTGCCAGCAGTTTGGGGTGGACAGCGGGGGCTAACTATGGCTACACCTTC
TRBJ1-1,TRBV20-1,-,-,CSATRQMDAFF,TGCAGTGCTACCCGACAGATGGATGCTTTCTTT
TRBJ2-7,TRBV7-8,few,-,CASSLRDSGYEQYF,TGTGCCAGCAGCTTAAGGGACTCAGGATACGAGCAGTACTTC
TRBJ2-2,TRBV19,-,-,CASKASVLTGELFF,TGTGCCAGCAAGGCTAGCGTCCTCACCGGGGAGCTGTTTTTT
TRBJ1-5,TRBV30,few,-,CAWSASRGQPQHF,TGTGCCTGGAGTGCTTCTAGGGGACAGCCCCAGCATTTT
TRBJ2-1,TRBV7-2,few,-,CASSLRPPGGRNNEQFF,TGTGCCAGCAGCTTACGTCCCCCAGGGGGGAGGAACAATGAGCAGTTCTTC
TRBJ2-1,TRBV6-6,-,TRBD2,CASRSTGTSGRREQFF,TGTGCCAGCAGGAGTACCGGGACTAGCGGGAGGCGAGAGCAGTTCTTC
TRBJ2-1,TRBV9,-,TRBD2,CASSVKRLAGVFSQFF,TGTGCCAGCAGCGTGAAGCGACTAGCGGGAGTATTTAGCCAGTTCTTC
TRBJ2-1,TRBV5-1,-,TRBD1,CASSPGTGQRDEQFF,TGCGCCAGCAGCCCGGGTACGGGACAGAGGGATGAGCAGTTCTTC
TRBJ2-5,TRBV7-9,few,TRBD1,CASSLARDRKETQYF,TGTGCCAGCAGCTTAGCCCGGGACAGGAAAGAGACCCAGTACTTC
TRBJ1-2,TRBV16,few,-,CASSHRGGGNYGYTF,TGTGCCAGCAGCCACCGCGGGGGGGGAAACTATGGCTACACCTTC
TRBJ2-7,TRBV7-2,few,TRBD2,CASSFFSLAGGPFQYEQYF,TGTGCCAGCAGCTTTTTTTCCCTAGCGGGAGGGCCCTTCCAATACGAGCAGTACTTC
TRBJ1-4,TRBV29-1,-,-,CSVARGVNEKLFF,TGCAGCGTTGCCAGGGGAGTCAATGAAAAACTGTTTTTT
TRBJ1-1,TRBV12-2,-,-,CASRRILLASGQGSTEAFF,TGTGCAAGTCGCCGCATTCTCTTGGCCTCAGGACAGGGCTCCACTGAAGCTTTCTTT
TRBJ2-4,TRBV18,few,-,CASSPRTTEAKNIQYF,TGTGCCAGCTCACCTAGGACTACCGAAGCCAAAAACATTCAGTACTTC
TRBJ2-5,TRBV25-1,few,-,CASSELDGPQETQYF,TGTGCCAGCAGTGAATTAGATGGGCCCCAAGAGACCCAGTACTTC
TRBJ2-3,TRBV5-1,-,-,CASSSAPGSDTQYF,TGCGCCAGCAGCTCAGCGCCCGGGTCAGATACGCAGTATTTT
TRBJ2-7,TRBV7-2,few,TRBD2,CASSLVGLAAVYEQYF,TGTGCCAGCAGCTTAGTGGGCCTAGCGGCGGTCTACGAGCAGTACTTC
TRBJ2-1,TRBV4-1,few,TRBD2,CASSQGLLGSGRGYNEQFF,TGCGCCAGCAGCCAAGGGCTCTTGGGGAGCGGGAGGGGCTACAATGAGCAGTTCTTC
TRBJ2-1,TRBV4-1,-,TRBD2,CASSQGKSGRAGAYNEQFF,TGCGCCAGCAGCCAAGGCAAGAGCGGGAGGGCCGGTGCCTACAATGAGCAGTTCTTC
TRBJ1-1,TRBV28,-,-,CASRLLNTEAFF,TGTGCCAGCAGGCTATTGAACACTGAAGCTTTCTTT
TRBJ2-3,TRBV4-3,few,-,CASSQTGELAVRTDTQYF,TGCGCCAGCAGCCAAACAGGGGAACTAGCAGTACGCACAGATACGCAGTATTTT
TRBJ2-1,TRBV9,-,TRBD2,CASSVLAGVSSPYNEQFF,TGTGCCAGCAGCGTTCTCGCGGGGGTCTCGTCTCCCTACAATGAGCAGTTCTTC
TRBJ2-4,TRBV28,once,TRBD1,CTSSRPDRGVIQYF,TGTACCAGCAGCCGACCGGACAGGGGGGTCATTCAGTACTTC
TRBJ2-3,TRBV6-1,few,TRBD2,CASSPSGTEGSQYF,TGTGCCAGCAGCCCTAGCGGTACTGAGGGGTCGCAGTATTTT
TRBJ2-3,TRBV11-2,few,-,CASRTKVAGSLADTQYF,TGTGCCAGCAGAACAAAGGTCGCGGGATCTCTAGCAGATACGCAGTATTTT
TRBJ2-5,TRBV2,-,-,CASHYQGSRGETQYF,TGTGCCAGTCACTACCAGGGGAGCCGGGGAGAGACCCAGTACTTC
TRBJ1-1,TRBV25-1,-,-,CASSEYLDTEAFF,TGTGCCAGCAGTGAATATCTCGACACTGAAGCTTTCTTT
TRBJ2-2,TRBV6-5,-,TRBD1,CASSPGTANTGELFF,TGTGCCAGCAGCCCCGGGACAGCGAACACCGGGGAGCTGTTTTTT
TRBJ2-3,TRBV30,-,-,CAWSPGTGLGGDTQYF,TGTGCCTGGAGCCCGGGGACTGGCCTCGGGGGAGATACGCAGTATTTT
TRBJ2-1,TRBV20-1,many,-,CSARVLNEQFF,TGCAGTGCTAGAGTTCTCAATGAGCAGTTCTTC
TRBJ1-2,TRBV2,-,-,CASSVTSDNYGYTF,TGTGCCAGCAGTGTAACGAGTGATAACTATGGCTACACCTTC
TRBJ2-5,TRBV6-1,-,-,CASSLRQGLTETQYF,TGTGCCAGCAGTCTCCGGCAGGGCCTAACAGAGACCCAGTACTTC